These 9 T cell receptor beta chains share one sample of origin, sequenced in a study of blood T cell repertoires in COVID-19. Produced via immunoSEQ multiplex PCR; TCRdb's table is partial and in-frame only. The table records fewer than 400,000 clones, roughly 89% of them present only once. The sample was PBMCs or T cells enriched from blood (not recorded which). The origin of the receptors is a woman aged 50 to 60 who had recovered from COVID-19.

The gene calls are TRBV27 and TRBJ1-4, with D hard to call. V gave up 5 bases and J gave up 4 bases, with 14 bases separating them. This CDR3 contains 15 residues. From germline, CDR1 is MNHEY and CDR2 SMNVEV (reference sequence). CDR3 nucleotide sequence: TGTGCCAGCAGTCCCCAGATCGGAGGTAATGAAAAACTGTTTTTT. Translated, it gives CASSPQIGGNEKLFF.

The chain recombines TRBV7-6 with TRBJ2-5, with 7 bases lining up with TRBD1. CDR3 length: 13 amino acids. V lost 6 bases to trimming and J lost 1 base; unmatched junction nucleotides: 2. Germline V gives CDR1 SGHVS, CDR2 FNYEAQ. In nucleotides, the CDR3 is TGTGCCAGCAGACAGGGGTCCCAAGAGACCCAGTACTTC. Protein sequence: CASRQGSQETQYF.

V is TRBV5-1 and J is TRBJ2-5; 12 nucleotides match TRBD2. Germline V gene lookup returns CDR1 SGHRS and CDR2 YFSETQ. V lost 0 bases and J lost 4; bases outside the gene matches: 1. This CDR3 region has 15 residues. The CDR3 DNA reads TGCGCCAGCAGCTTGGGGACTAGCGGGGCAGAGACCCAGTACTTC. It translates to CASSLGTSGAETQYF.

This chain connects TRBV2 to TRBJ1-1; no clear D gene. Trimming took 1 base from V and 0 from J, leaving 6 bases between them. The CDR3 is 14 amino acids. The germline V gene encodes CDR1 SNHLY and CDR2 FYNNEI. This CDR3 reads CASSEGVMNTEAFF. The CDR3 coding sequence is TGTGCCAGCAGTGAAGGAGTGATGAACACTGAAGCTTTCTTT.

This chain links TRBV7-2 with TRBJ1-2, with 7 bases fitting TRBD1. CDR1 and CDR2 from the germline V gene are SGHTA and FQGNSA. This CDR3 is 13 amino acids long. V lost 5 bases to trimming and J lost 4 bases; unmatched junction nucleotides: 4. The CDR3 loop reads CASSQHRGYGYTF. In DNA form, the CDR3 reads TGTGCCAGCAGCCAACACAGGGGCTATGGCTACACCTTC.

The chain's CDR3 is CASSSLAGMGETQYF. In DNA, the CDR3 is TGTGCCAGCAGTTCGCTAGCGGGGATGGGAGAGACCCAGTACTTC. The V gene is TRBV6-5, the J gene TRBJ2-5; TRBD2 matches 9 bases. The germline V gene has CDR1 MNHEY and CDR2 SVGAGI. J lost 4 bases, V lost 4 bases, and 7 bases had no gene match. The CDR3 is 15 residues long.

DNA of the CDR3: TGCGCCAGCAGCGACAGGGGGGAGCAGTACTTC. This encodes CASSDRGEQYF. The rearrangement links TRBV5-1 to TRBJ2-7, with 9 bases fitting TRBD1. CDR1 is SGHRS and CDR2 is YFSETQ in the germline V gene. The CDR3 is 11 amino acids. V lost 4 bases, J lost 7 bases, and 0 bases stayed unmatched.

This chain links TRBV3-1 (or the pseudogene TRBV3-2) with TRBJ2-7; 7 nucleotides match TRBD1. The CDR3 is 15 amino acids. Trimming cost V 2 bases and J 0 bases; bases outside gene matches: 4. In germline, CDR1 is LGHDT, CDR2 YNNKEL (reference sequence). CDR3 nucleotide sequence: TGTGCCAGCAGCCAAAGGGGGCAGGACTCCTACGAGCAGTACTTC. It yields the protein CASSQRGQDSYEQYF.

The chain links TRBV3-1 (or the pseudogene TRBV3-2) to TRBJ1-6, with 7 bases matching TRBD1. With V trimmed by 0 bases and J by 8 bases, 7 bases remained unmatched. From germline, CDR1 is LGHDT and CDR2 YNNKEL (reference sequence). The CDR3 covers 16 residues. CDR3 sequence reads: CASSQEDGTAHSPLHF. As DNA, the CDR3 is TGTGCCAGCAGCCAAGAGGACGGGACAGCTCATTCACCCCTCCACTTT.